This T cell receptor (beta chain) was identified during a study of T cell responses to AZD1222 COVID-19 vaccine. The study, taken as a whole, reports: Unmutated variant regions are reportedly the target of nearly half of TCRs that are spike-specific. No day 14 peak samples; only post-peak repertoires were characterized. Vaccination with two AZD1222 doses was followed by a rise in Spike-specific TCR breadth and depth. Donors in the cohort were predominantly white British and more often female, and clonal diversity was possibly underestimated.

With respect to this clone: The antigen is not known.

The germline V gene has CDR1 SGDLS and CDR2 YYNGEE. V was shortened by 0 bases and J by 6 bases, with 14 bases between the two germline ends. The CDR3 runs to 15 residues. Sequencing was performed with immunoSEQ multiplex PCR; in TCRdb, only in-frame clones are kept and a portion is missing. The sample records about 110,000 clones, more than 70% being singletons. The rearrangement joins TRBV9 to TRBJ2-3, with TRBD1 as a possible D gene (5 bases). Material: peripheral blood, obtained on day 0 of AZD1222 vaccination. The source is an adult in good health. The DNA of the CDR3 is TGTGCCAGCAGCGTAGAAAAAGGGGTTTGGGATACGCAGTATTTT. Translated: CASSVEKGVWDTQYF.